This T cell receptor beta chain emerged from a study of shared clonotypes between healthy human individuals. Only CD45RO-negative cells positively selected for CCR7 counted as naive CD8 cells, so terminally differentiated effector memory CD45RA+ cells were excluded. Healthy adults negative for HIV, lacking recent acute infections or vaccinations, served as donors. Study-wide points: Non-shared clonotypes were found to have lower generation probabilities than the clonotypes that were shared by all four of the sorted-subset donors.

Tens of thousands of T cell genomes (around 200 ng DNA) went into each sorted-subset replicate. Libraries were prepared by immunoSEQ multiplex PCR; TCRdb keeps only in-frame clonotypes and omits some of them. The table includes about 2 million clones, less than 95% detected once. This CDR3 is built from 14 residues. V was clipped by 5 bases and J by 4 bases, with 14 bases between them. Germline CDR1 reads MNHEY; CDR2 reads SVGAGI. Notes on this clone: Its specificity is unknown.

V and J are TRBV6-5 and TRBJ1-1, with no clear D. Specimen: naive CD8+ T cells sorted from blood. The sequence came from a man aged 18-30 years in good health. CDR3 loop: CASSVTAELTEAFF. For the CDR3, the DNA is TGTGCCAGCAGTGTTACAGCCGAACTCACTGAAGCTTTCTTT.